These 9 T cell receptor beta chains originate from one sample sequenced in a study of blood T cell repertoires in COVID-19. Clones were read by immunoSEQ multiplex PCR, and TCRdb kept only the in-frame ones, dropping some. Of 130,000 to 150,000 clones listed, around 81% are singletons. Material for sequencing was peripheral blood. The receptors stem from a woman between 40 and 55 years old with active or convalescent COVID-19.

The V call is TRBV28, the J call TRBJ1-2; D might be TRBD1 (6 bases). Germline V CDR1 and CDR2: MDHEN, SYDVKM. Trimming shortened V by 5 bases and J by 4 bases, and 8 bases separated the two germline ends. The CDR3 length is 12 residues. The CDR3 loop reads CASSGQFYGYTF. For the CDR3, the DNA is TGTGCCAGCAGTGGACAGTTCTATGGCTACACCTTC.

The table lists this clone with a count of one. The chain uses TRBV30 and TRBJ1-3; 9 nucleotides align to TRBD1. The CDR3 runs 16 residues. V was pared by 2 bases and J by 3 bases, with 8 bases of the junction left unmatched. Looked up from germline, CDR1 is GTSNPN and CDR2 is SVGIG (reference sequence). Written as DNA, the CDR3 is TGTGCCTGGAGTCGACGGGACAGGGTGGATGGAAACACCATATATTTT. Its protein is CAWSRRDRVDGNTIYF.

The chain has TRBV19 and TRBJ1-5; the match to TRBD1 covers 10 bases. The CDR3 has 15 amino acids. Germline V CDR1 and CDR2: LNHDA, SQIVND (reference sequence). The junction had 17 bases not matched to a gene; V was cut back by 7 bases and J by 14 bases. This CDR3 reads CASMGSGTGAKYKHF. The CDR3 DNA is TGTGCCAGTATGGGATCCGGGACAGGGGCTAAATATAAGCATTTT.

The chain is built from TRBV28 and TRBJ2-1, with TRBD2 identical over 14 bases. The CDR3 is 15 residues long. V shed 5 bases, J shed 7 bases, and the junction held 4 bases outside the gene matches. Germline CDR1 and CDR2: MDHEN and SYDVKM. The DNA of the CDR3 is TGTGCCAGCAGTCAGACTAGCGGGAGGGCAAATGAGCAGTTCTTC. This translates into CASSQTSGRANEQFF.

V and J are TRBV19 and TRBJ1-5; D unclear. The CDR3 has 14 residues. The V gene's germline CDR1 is LNHDA and CDR2 SQIVND (reference sequence). Trimming took 2 bases from V and 2 from J, leaving 7 bases between them. CDR3 in amino acids: CASSIITGNQPQHF. The DNA for the CDR3 is TGTGCCAGTAGTATAATAACTGGCAATCAGCCCCAGCATTTT.

The chain couples TRBV5-1 to TRBJ1-1; D is perhaps TRBD1 (5 bases). V dropped 7 bases and J dropped 0 bases, with 13 bases sitting between them. Germline V gene data show CDR1 as SGHRS and CDR2 as YFSETQ. The CDR3 is made up of 14 amino acids. The CDR3 coding sequence is TGCGCCAGCTACCTGCAGGGTATGAACACTGAAGCTTTCTTT. Protein product: CASYLQGMNTEAFF.

V gene TRBV7-2 combines with J gene TRBJ1-1, with 11 bases that match TRBD1. Germline CDR1 and CDR2: SGHTA and FQGNSA. This CDR3 has 15 residues. Germline trimming cut 4 bases from V and 1 base from J; bases unmatched to any gene: 2. The CDR3 DNA reads TGTGCCAGCAGCTGGGACAGGGGGAAGAACACTGAAGCTTTCTTT. This gives the protein CASSWDRGKNTEAFF.

V gene TRBV28 combines with J gene TRBJ2-2, with 9 bases that match TRBD1. The ends lost 8 bases at V and 2 bases at J; junction bases unmatched: 6. The length of the CDR3 is 15 residues. Germline CDR1 and CDR2: MDHEN and SYDVKM. This chain's CDR3 is CASRYRGRNTGELFF. The CDR3 DNA reads TGTGCCAGCCGCTACAGGGGGCGCAACACCGGGGAGCTGTTTTTT.

The chain uses TRBV19 and TRBJ1-5, with D possibly being TRBD1 (6 bases). Germline V gene data show CDR1 as LNHDA and CDR2 as SQIVND (reference sequence). The CDR3 totals 16 residues. Trimming cost V 5 bases and J 6 bases, with 20 bases left between them. CDR3 residues: CASSDRGGGYIQPQHF. The CDR3 DNA sequence: TGTGCCAGTAGTGATCGGGGCGGGGGCTATATTCAGCCCCAGCATTTT.